These 27 T cell receptor beta chains originate from one sample sequenced in a study of T cell responses to AZD1222 COVID-19 vaccine. Using immunoSEQ multiplex PCR, the repertoire was profiled, and TCRdb retains in-frame clones only, with some absent. The sample carries roughly 140,000 clones, 80% to 90% recorded once. The sample in question was peripheral blood, obtained after recovery from COVID-19. The receptors were gathered from an adult who had recovered from COVID-19.

This rearrangement joins TRBV5-4 to TRBJ1-1; 7 nucleotides align to TRBD1. Germline CDR1 SGHNT, CDR2 YYREEE (reference sequence). The V and J ends lost 4 bases and 5 bases, in that order; junction bases with no gene match: 17. The CDR3 has 17 amino acids. The CDR3 region is CASSARQGAGRRTEAFF. The CDR3 nucleotides read TGTGCCAGCAGCGCCCGACAGGGTGCAGGAAGAAGGACTGAAGCTTTCTTT.

For this clone: Different DNA sequences within this sample yield the same CDR3. V gene TRBV10-3 combines with J gene TRBJ1-5; D gene ambiguous. The CDR3 runs to 13 residues. V was shortened by 3 bases and J by 4 bases, with 7 bases between the two germline ends. The germline V gene encodes CDR1 ENHRY and CDR2 SYGVKD. The CDR3 loop is CAISDTGNQPQHF. The CDR3 bases are TGTGCCATCAGTGATACTGGTAATCAGCCCCAGCATTTT.

The chain links TRBV20-1 to TRBJ1-1; D gene ambiguous. Germline V gene data show CDR1 as DFQATT and CDR2 as SNEGSKA (reference sequence). The length of the CDR3 is 12 residues. Deletions cut 3 bases from V and 0 bases from J, with 5 bases between. The CDR3 sequence: CSASPMNTEAFF. CDR3 nucleotide sequence: TGCAGTGCTAGTCCGATGAACACTGAAGCTTTCTTT.

The V and J genes are TRBV7-9 and TRBJ2-5; no clear D gene. The CDR3 has 14 amino acids. The V gene lost 1 base and the J gene lost 0 bases, with 6 bases spanning the gap. The germline CDR1 and CDR2 sequences are SEHNR and FQNEAQ (reference sequence). The CDR3 loop is CASSLGRYQETQYF. CDR3 nucleotides: TGTGCCAGCAGCTTAGGGAGATACCAAGAGACCCAGTACTTC.

J is TRBJ2-7 and V is TRBV2, with 8 bases aligning to TRBD1. CDR1 is SNHLY, CDR2 FYNNEI, per germline. This CDR3 has 14 residues. Germline trimming cut 2 bases from V and 7 bases from J; bases unmatched to any gene: 7. The DNA for the CDR3 is TGTGCCAGCAGTGAATGGCAGGGGGCATGGGAGCAGTACTTC. This translates into CASSEWQGAWEQYF.

V usage is TRBV9 and J usage is TRBJ2-1; D may be TRBD2 (7 bases). V was cut by 4 bases and J by 6 bases, with 17 bases left in between. The CDR3 length is 15 residues. CDR1 is SGDLS, CDR2 YYNGEE, per germline. CDR3 sequence: CASSPQLGGGNEQFF. The CDR3 DNA sequence: TGTGCCAGCAGCCCTCAACTAGGGGGGGGCAATGAGCAGTTCTTC.

CDR3 bases: TGTGCCACCAGTGATTTGCCTCGCCCGGGTAAGGACACTGAAGCTTTCTTT. It translates to CATSDLPRPGKDTEAFF. V is TRBV24-1 and J is TRBJ1-1; D remains unclear. The length of the CDR3 is 17 residues. Trimming removed 0 bases at V and 3 bases at J, with 16 bases between. Germline V gene sequence: CDR1 KGHDR, CDR2 SFDVKD.

This chain connects TRBV11-3 to TRBJ2-1; 7 bases are a match to TRBD2. CDR3 size: 15 residues. V gave up 1 base and J gave up 0 bases; unmatched junction bases: 0. CDR1 SGHNT and CDR2 YENEEA come from the germline V gene. CDR3 sequence: CASSLGGGSYNEQFF. CDR3 coding DNA: TGTGCCAGCAGCTTAGGCGGGGGCTCCTACAATGAGCAGTTCTTC.

V gene TRBV28 combines with J gene TRBJ2-7; a weak D match, TRBD2 (5 bases). This CDR3 has 11 amino acids. CDR1 is MDHEN and CDR2 is SYDVKM in the germline V gene. V was pared by 7 bases and J by 7 bases, with 11 bases between. The CDR3 DNA follows: TGTGCCAGCAAGGGCCGGAGGGAGCAGTACTTC. This encodes CASKGRREQYF.

The chain uses TRBV5-1 and TRBJ2-1, with D perhaps matching TRBD1 or TRBD2 (6 bases each). This CDR3 contains 16 residues. V lost 5 bases to trimming and J lost 5 bases, with 20 bases between them. CDR1 SGHRS and CDR2 YFSETQ come from the germline V gene. The chain's CDR3 is CASSRTTRDTHNEQFF. The CDR3 bases are TGCGCCAGCAGTCGGACTACCCGGGACACTCACAATGAGCAGTTCTTC.

The chain is built from TRBV5-8 and TRBJ2-5; TRBD2 matches at 11 bases. The V segment lost 3 bases and the J segment 5 bases; nucleotides outside the gene matches: 18. Germline loops: CDR1 SGHTS, CDR2 YDEGEE. This CDR3 spans 19 amino acids. Here the CDR3 reads CASSSGRGPGLAAGETQYF. The CDR3 DNA reads TGTGCCAGCAGCTCCGGTAGAGGGCCGGGACTAGCGGCGGGGGAGACCCAGTACTTC. Full variable domain (outside the CDR3, taken from reference TRBV5-8 and TRBJ2-5): EAGVTQSPTHLIKTRGQQATLRCSPISGHTSVYWYQQALGLGLQFLLWYDEGEERNRGNFPPRFSGRQFPNYSSELNVNALELEDSALYLCASSSGRGPGLAAGETQYFGPGTRLLVL.

The chain carries TRBV3-1 (or the pseudogene TRBV3-2) and TRBJ2-7, with D possibly being TRBD2 (6 bases). Germline values: CDR1 LGHDT, CDR2 YNNKEL (reference sequence). The CDR3 has 15 residues. V was cut by 0 bases and J by 4 bases, with 13 bases left in between. The CDR3 DNA reads TGTGCCAGCAGCCAAGATCCAGGGAGGTCTTACGAGCAGTACTTC. The encoded protein is CASSQDPGRSYEQYF.

The V and J genes are TRBV9 and TRBJ1-4; unclear D gene. The germline V and J ends were trimmed by 1 base and 8 bases, with 12 bases remaining between them. CDR1 is SGDLS, CDR2 YYNGEE, per germline. The length of the CDR3 is 14 residues. This chain's CDR3 is CASSVSPTDEKLFF. CDR3 DNA sequence: TGTGCCAGCAGCGTAAGCCCTACAGACGAAAAACTGTTTTTT.

The chain is built from TRBV4-1 and TRBJ1-1; a possible D gene is TRBD1 (5 bases). CDR3 length equals 19 residues. Per germline, CDR1 MGHRA and CDR2 YSYEKL. Trimming took 0 bases from V and 3 from J, leaving 23 bases between them. The CDR3 here is CASSQDWARVPHIDTEAFF. Written as DNA, the CDR3 is TGCGCCAGCAGCCAAGATTGGGCCAGGGTTCCCCATATTGACACTGAAGCTTTCTTT.

This chain links TRBV12-5 with TRBJ2-5; perhaps TRBD2 as D (5 bases). The CDR3 covers 14 residues. The germline V gene has CDR1 LGHNT and CDR2 FRNRAP. V gave up 4 bases and J gave up 4 bases, with 13 bases separating them. The CDR3: CASGSLSGGETQYF. For the CDR3, the DNA is TGTGCTAGTGGTTCCCTTTCAGGAGGAGAGACCCAGTACTTC.

V and J are TRBV6-5 and TRBJ1-2; 9 bases line up with TRBD1. The germline V gene has CDR1 MNHEY and CDR2 SVGAGI. The CDR3 sequence is 14 residues long. The J segment lost 7 bases and the V segment lost 4 bases, leaving 7 bases of the junction unmatched. CDR3 in amino acids: CASSSEDRGGGYTF. CDR3 nucleotide sequence: TGTGCCAGCAGTTCCGAGGACAGGGGTGGTGGCTACACCTTC.

V usage is TRBV24-1 and J usage is TRBJ1-1; 9 bases agree with TRBD1. Germline-derived CDR1 and CDR2 are KGHDR and SFDVKD. Losses at the gene ends were 3 bases for V and 4 bases for J; bases not matched to a gene: 5. The CDR3 has 15 amino acids. DNA for the CDR3: TGTGCCACCAGTGATACTGGACAGGGGATCACTGAAGCTTTCTTT. It encodes CATSDTGQGITEAFF.

The sample holds a few counts of this clone. V is TRBV7-9 and J is TRBJ1-2; 8 bases fit TRBD1. Per the germline V gene, CDR1 is SEHNR and CDR2 is FQNEAQ (reference sequence). CDR3 length equals 15 residues. The V and J ends lost 7 bases and 7 bases, in that order; junction bases with no gene match: 14. In nucleotides, the CDR3 is TGTGCCAGCACCCTCAGAGGGGGAGGACAGGGTGGCTACACCTTC. It translates to CASTLRGGGQGGYTF.

V is TRBV7-2 and J is TRBJ1-1; the D gene is possibly TRBD1 (6 bases). CDR1 is SGHTA and CDR2 is FQGNSA in the germline V gene. The germline V and J ends were trimmed by 2 bases and 4 bases, with 8 bases remaining between them. The CDR3 loop spans 13 amino acids. CDR3 loop: CASSLIRGTEAFF. The CDR3 bases are TGTGCCAGCAGCTTAATCAGGGGCACTGAAGCTTTCTTT.

This clone was picked up a small number of times. V and J are TRBV4-1 and TRBJ2-7; TRBD2 agrees at 10 bases. CDR3 length equals 15 residues. With 0 bases clipped from V and 6 bases from J, the junction kept 5 bases outside the gene matches. The V gene's germline CDR1 is MGHRA and CDR2 YSYEKL. The chain's CDR3 is CASSQEGTSVGEQYF. The CDR3 nucleotides read TGCGCCAGCAGCCAAGAGGGGACTAGCGTTGGCGAGCAGTACTTC.

This sequence joins TRBV28 and TRBJ1-2; D unresolved. The CDR3 is 12 amino acids. CDR1 and CDR2 (germline): MDHEN, SYDVKM. Trimming shortened V by 8 bases and J by 4 bases, and 11 bases separated the two germline ends. CDR3: CASLRQAYGYTF. CDR3 in DNA: TGTGCCAGCTTGAGGCAGGCCTATGGCTACACCTTC.

The rearrangement links TRBV12-3 or TRBV12-4 to TRBJ1-1, with D possibly matching TRBD1 (5 bases). V gave up 6 bases and J gave up 4 bases, with 9 bases separating them. This CDR3 spans 12 amino acids. The CDR3 region has the DNA TGTGCCAGCAGCGGGGCGCGCACTGAAGCTTTCTTT. Its translation: CASSGARTEAFF.

In this sample, this clone turned up once. The chain carries TRBV28 and TRBJ1-1, with no clear D. V was trimmed by 3 bases and J by 0 bases, leaving 8 bases between them. Germline CDR1 and CDR2: MDHEN and SYDVKM. The CDR3 length is 14 residues. CDR3 region: CASSLSALNTEAFF. Written as DNA, the CDR3 is TGTGCCAGCAGTTTGTCAGCCTTGAACACTGAAGCTTTCTTT.

V gene TRBV3-1 (or the pseudogene TRBV3-2) combines with J gene TRBJ1-1, with D hard to call. Germline V gene sequence: CDR1 LGHDT, CDR2 YNNKEL (reference sequence). CDR3 length equals 13 residues. The ends were cut back, 2 bases at V and 5 bases at J, with 9 bases in the middle. CDR3 amino acids: CASSQLKVTEAFF. As DNA, the CDR3 is TGTGCCAGCAGCCAATTGAAAGTTACTGAAGCTTTCTTT.

This chain connects TRBV28 to TRBJ1-1, with D unclear. CDR1 and CDR2 (germline): MDHEN, SYDVKM. The V gene lost 0 bases and the J gene lost 2 bases, with 4 bases spanning the gap. The length of the CDR3 is 13 residues. The CDR3 is CASSLWINTEAFF. DNA for the CDR3: TGTGCCAGCAGTTTATGGATTAACACTGAAGCTTTCTTT.

The J gene is TRBJ1-2, the V gene TRBV23-1, with D hard to call. TRBV23-1 is assigned to the ORF class and has an uncertain function. Trimming stripped 8 bases from V and 3 bases from J, with 4 bases between. The CDR3 is 10 amino acids. The CDR3 region has the DNA TGCGCCAGCGAGCACTATGGCTACACCTTC. The encoded protein is CASEHYGYTF.

This clone was found a few times. The chain carries TRBV6-5 and TRBJ2-2; 8 bases match TRBD1. This CDR3 region has 15 residues. V was pared by 6 bases and J by 2 bases, with 5 bases of the junction left unmatched. From germline, CDR1 is MNHEY and CDR2 SVGAGI. The CDR3 nucleotides read TGTGCCAGCAGACTTGGGACAGGAAACACCGGGGAGCTGTTTTTT. Protein: CASRLGTGNTGELFF.